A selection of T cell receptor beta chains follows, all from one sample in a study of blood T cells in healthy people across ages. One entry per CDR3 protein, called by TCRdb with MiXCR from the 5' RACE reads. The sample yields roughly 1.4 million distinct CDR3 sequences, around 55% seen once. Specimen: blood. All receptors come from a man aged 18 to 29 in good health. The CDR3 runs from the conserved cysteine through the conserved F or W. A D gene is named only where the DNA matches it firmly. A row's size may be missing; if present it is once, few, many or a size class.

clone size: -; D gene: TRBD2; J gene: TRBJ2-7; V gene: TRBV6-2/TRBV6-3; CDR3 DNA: TGTGCCAGCAGTACCCTCCGTAGCGGGGACTACGAGCAGTACTTC; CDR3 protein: CASSTLRSGDYEQYF
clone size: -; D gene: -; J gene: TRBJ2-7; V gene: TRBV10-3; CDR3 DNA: TGTGCCATCAGTGGGGAAGTTTACAATGAGCAGTACTTC; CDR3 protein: CAISGEVYNEQYF
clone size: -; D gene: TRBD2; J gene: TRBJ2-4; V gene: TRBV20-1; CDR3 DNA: TGCAGTGCTAGAGTTTTGGCGGGGGGGCTAGCCAAAAACATTCAGTACTTC; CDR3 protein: CSARVLAGGLAKNIQYF
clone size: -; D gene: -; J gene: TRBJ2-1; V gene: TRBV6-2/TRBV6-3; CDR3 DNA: TGTGCCAGCAGTTACGCCAGAGGGGCGGCTGAGCAGTTCTTC; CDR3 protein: CASSYARGAAEQFF
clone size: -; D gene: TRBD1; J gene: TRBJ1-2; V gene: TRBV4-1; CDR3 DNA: TGCGCCAGCAGCCAAGAGGACTCTGGTGGTGTGGGCAGGGGGACCGCGATAGAATATGGCTACACCTTC; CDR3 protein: CASSQEDSGGVGRGTAIEYGYTF
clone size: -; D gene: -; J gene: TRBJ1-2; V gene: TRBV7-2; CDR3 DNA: TGTGCCAGCAGCTTAGTGAGCATATACGATGGCTACACCTTC; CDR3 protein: CASSLVSIYDGYTF
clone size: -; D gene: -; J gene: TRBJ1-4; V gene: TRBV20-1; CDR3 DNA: TGCAGTGCTAGTGTCGGTGGGGAGGGTGAAAAACTGTTTTTT; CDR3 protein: CSASVGGEGEKLFF
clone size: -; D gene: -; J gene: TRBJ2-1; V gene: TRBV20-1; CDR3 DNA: TGCAGTGCTAGGCTACGAAGAGGGGTCAGCTCCTACAATGAGCAGTTCTTC; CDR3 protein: CSARLRRGVSSYNEQFF
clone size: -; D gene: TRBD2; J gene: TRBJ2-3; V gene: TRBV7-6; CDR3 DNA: TGTGCCAGCAGTCGAGCGGGAGACACAGATACGCAGTATTTT; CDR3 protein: CASSRAGDTDTQYF
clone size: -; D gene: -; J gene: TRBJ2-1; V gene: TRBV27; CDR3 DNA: TGTGCCAGCAGTTTTGCGGCAGCTAACAATGAGCAGTTCTTC; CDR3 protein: CASSFAAANNEQFF
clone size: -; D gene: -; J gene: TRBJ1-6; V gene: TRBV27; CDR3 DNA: TGTGCCAGCAGTTTATCTACCCCCAGGGGTTCCTATAATTCACCCCTCCACTTT; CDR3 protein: CASSLSTPRGSYNSPLHF
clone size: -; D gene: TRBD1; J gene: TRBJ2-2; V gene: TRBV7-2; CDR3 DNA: TGTGCCAGCACAAGAGGGGGCCACACCGGGGAGCTGTTTTTT; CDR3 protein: CASTRGGHTGELFF
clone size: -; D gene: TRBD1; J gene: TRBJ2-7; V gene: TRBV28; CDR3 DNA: TGTGCCAGCAACCGACAGGGTTGGAGCAACGAGCAGTACTTC; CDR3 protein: CASNRQGWSNEQYF
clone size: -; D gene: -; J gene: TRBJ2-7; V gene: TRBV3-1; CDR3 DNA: TGTGCCAGCAGCCTAGATCTGTTGGGCCACGAGCAGTACTTC; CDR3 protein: CASSLDLLGHEQYF
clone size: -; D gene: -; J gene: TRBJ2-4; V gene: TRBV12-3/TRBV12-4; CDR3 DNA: TGTGCCAGCAGTTTGGCCACCCCGGGTTACATTCAGTACTTC; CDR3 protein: CASSLATPGYIQYF
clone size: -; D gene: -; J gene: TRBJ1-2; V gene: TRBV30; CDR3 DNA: TGTGCCTGGAGTAGTGACTTTTGGGGGAATGGCTACACCTTC; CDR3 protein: CAWSSDFWGNGYTF
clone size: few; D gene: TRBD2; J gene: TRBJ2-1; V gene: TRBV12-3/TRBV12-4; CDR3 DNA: TGTGCCAGCATCATGGGACTAGATCATAACGAGCAGTTCTTC; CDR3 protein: CASIMGLDHNEQFF
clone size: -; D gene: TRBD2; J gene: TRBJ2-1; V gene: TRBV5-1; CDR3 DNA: TGCGCCAGCAGGGGGACTAGCGGGGACGCCAATGAGCAGTTCTTC; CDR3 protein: CASRGTSGDANEQFF
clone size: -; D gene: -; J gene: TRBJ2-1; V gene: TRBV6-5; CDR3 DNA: TGTGCCAGCAGTTACTCTCCGCCCTACAATGAGCAGTTCTTC; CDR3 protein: CASSYSPPYNEQFF
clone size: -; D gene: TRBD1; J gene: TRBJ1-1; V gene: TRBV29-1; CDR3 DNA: TGCAGCGTCGACCCGGGACAGGGGGGTGACACTGAAGCTTTCTTT; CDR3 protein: CSVDPGQGGDTEAFF
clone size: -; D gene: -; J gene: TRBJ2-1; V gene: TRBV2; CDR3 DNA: TGTGCCACAGACGCCGGGACCAAAGATTTTAATGAGCAGTTCTTC; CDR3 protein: CATDAGTKDFNEQFF
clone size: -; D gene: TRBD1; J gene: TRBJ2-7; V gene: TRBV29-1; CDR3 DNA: TGCAGCGTTGTTCACGGGACAGCCCCCGGCGAGCAGTACTTC; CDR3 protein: CSVVHGTAPGEQYF
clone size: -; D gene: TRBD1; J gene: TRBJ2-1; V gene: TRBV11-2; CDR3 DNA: TGTGCCAGCAGTCAAGGGACAGGGGGTGCGGAGCAGTTCTTC; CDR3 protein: CASSQGTGGAEQFF
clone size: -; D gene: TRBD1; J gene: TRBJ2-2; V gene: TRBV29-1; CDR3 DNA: TGCAGCGGAACGGATGACAGGGGCGGGGAGCTGTTTTTT; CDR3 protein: CSGTDDRGGELFF
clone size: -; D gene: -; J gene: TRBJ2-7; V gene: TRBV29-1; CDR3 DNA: TGCAGCGTTGCAAGCGCGACCTACGAGCAGTACTTC; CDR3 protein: CSVASATYEQYF
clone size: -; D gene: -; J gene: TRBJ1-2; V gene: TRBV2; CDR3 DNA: TGTGCCAGCAGTTTGTCGACAGGTTCTAACTATGGCTACACCTTC; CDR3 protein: CASSLSTGSNYGYTF
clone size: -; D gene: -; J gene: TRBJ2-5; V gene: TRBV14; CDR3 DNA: TGTGCCAGCAGCCAGACGGCGGCGCAGTACTTC; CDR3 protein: CASSQTAAQYF